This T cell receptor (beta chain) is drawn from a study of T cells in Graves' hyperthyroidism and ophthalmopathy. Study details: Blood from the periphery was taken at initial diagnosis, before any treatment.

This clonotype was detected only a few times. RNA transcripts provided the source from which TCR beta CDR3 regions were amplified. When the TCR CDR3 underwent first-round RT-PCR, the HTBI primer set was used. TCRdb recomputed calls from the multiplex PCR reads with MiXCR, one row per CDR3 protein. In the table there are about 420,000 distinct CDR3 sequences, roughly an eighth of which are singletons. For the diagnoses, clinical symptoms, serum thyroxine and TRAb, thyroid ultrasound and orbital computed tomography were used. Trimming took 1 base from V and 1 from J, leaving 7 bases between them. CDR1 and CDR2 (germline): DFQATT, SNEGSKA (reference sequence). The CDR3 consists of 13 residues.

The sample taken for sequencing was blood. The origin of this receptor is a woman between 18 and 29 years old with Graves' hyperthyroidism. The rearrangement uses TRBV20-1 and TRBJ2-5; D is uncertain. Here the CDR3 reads CSARGAGQETQYF. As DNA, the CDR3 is TGCAGTGCTAGAGGGGCAGGCCAAGAGACCCAGTACTTC.